This entry features one T cell receptor (beta chain) sequence. Its antigen is not known. Sample treatment: some 20 received Ad26.COV2.S at low or high dose, single or two shots; about 5 received placebo; per-sample allocation not given. Sampling was performed 63 days after the first vaccine or placebo injection. This sample is drawn from a study of Ad26.COV2.S vaccination and SARS-CoV-2 variants. In the study overall: In the study, Ad26.COV2.S was injected intramuscularly once, or twice 56 days apart. Study-wide findings and caveats: Substantial breadth was reported for post-vaccination spike-specific CD8+ and CD4+ T cells. Similar non-spike TCR breadth was seen in vaccine and placebo recipients. Vaccinees displayed broader spike-specific TCR repertoires than placebo recipients.

The repertoire was sequenced with immunoSEQ multiplex PCR; TCRdb's copy has only in-frame clones and lacks some. The sample records 440,000 or so clones, about 90% being singletons. The CDR3 spans 14 residues. V was clipped by 5 bases and J by 5 bases; unmatched bases: 5. CDR1 and CDR2 from the germline V gene are SGHAT and FQNNGV. The chain has TRBV11-2 and TRBJ2-2, with 7 bases matching TRBD1. The material sequenced was peripheral blood, taken in a trial of Ad26.COV2.S vaccine versus placebo. The origin of this receptor is a person between 18 and 65 years old who received the Ad26.COV2.S COVID-19 vaccine or a placebo. CDR3 protein: CASSRTGQTGELFF. The CDR3 DNA follows: TGTGCCAGCAGCAGGACAGGTCAAACCGGGGAGCTGTTTTTT.